This TCR beta chain is from a study of blood T cell repertoires in COVID-19. As for the study in general: Italy, Spain and the United States were the sources of the convalescent and acute COVID-19 samples. The analysed material was cDNA or gDNA that came from T cells, B-cell-depleted T cells, or PBMCs.

Per the original data handling: For nucleated cells, counts were estimated from reference gene primer amplification. Only in-frame clones appear in the TCRdb table, and some are missing; sequencing was by immunoSEQ multiplex PCR. V, J and clone size are those of that table, while D and trimming were read from the DNA. The sample holds 15,000 to 20,000 clones, over 75% seen once. The V end was cut by 2 bases, the J end by 7 bases, with 15 bases between. Germline V gene sequence: CDR1 SGHNT, CDR2 YYREEE (reference sequence). The CDR3 contains 14 residues. Sequenced sample: peripheral blood. This clonotype was obtained from a woman between 65 and 79 years old with active COVID-19. The chain has TRBV5-4 and TRBJ1-2; tentative D call: TRBD1 (5 bases). The CDR3 loop is CASSLRGEHFGYTF. CDR3 nucleotide sequence: TGTGCCAGCAGCTTACGGGGGGAACATTTTGGCTACACCTTC.